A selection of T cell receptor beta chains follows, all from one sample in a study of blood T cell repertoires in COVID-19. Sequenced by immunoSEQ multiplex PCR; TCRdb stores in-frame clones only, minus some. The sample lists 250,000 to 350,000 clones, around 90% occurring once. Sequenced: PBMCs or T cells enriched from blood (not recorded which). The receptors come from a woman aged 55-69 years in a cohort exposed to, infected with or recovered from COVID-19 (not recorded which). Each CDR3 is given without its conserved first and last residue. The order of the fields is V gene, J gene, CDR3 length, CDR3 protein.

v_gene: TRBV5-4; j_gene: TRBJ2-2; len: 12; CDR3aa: ASSRDRNTGELF
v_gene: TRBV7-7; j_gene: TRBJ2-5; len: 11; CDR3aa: ASSLSGGKTQY
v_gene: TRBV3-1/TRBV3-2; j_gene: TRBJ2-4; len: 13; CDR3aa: ASSQEPGSKNIQY
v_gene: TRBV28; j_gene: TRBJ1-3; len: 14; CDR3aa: ASSGPRGWSGNTIY
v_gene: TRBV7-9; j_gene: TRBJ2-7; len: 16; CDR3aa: ASSLVGSEGQMYYEQY
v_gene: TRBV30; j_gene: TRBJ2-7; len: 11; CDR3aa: AWGPIQGNEQY
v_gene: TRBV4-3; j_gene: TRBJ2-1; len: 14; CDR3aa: ASSQAGTSGRARQF
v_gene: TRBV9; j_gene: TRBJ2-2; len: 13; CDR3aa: ASSALRSNTGELF
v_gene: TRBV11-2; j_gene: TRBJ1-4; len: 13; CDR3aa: ASSATGTGHEKLF
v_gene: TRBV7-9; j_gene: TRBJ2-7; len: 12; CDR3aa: ASSLGTAFYEQY
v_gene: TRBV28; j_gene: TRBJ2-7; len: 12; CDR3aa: ASSALAVAYEQY
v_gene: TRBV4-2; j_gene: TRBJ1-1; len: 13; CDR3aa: ASSSRGFGDTEAF
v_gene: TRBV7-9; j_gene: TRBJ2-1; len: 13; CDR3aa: ASSLGQGTYNEQF
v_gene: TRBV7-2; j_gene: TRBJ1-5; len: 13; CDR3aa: ASSLAPDRNQPQH
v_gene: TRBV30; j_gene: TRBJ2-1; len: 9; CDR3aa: AWSVQGTEF
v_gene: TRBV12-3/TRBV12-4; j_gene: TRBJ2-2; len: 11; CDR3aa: ASSTQGAGELF
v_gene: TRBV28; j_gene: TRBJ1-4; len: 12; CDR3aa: ASTPWGTMDRLF
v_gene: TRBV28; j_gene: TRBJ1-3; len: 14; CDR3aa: ASSSTGTGSGNTIY
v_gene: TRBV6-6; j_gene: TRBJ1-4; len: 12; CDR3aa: ASTRHRDGEKLF
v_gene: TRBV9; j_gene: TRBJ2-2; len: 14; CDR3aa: ASRPGLAGNTGELF
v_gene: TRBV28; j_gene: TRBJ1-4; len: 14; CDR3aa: ASSSPSGWANEKLF
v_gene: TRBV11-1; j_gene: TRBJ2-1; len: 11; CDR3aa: ASSPRRFDEQF
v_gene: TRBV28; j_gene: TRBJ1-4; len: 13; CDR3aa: ASSPPGQGYEKLF
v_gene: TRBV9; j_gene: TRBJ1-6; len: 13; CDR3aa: ASSGGGNTNSPLH
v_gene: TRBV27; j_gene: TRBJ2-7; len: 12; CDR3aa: ASRSGRNWYEQY
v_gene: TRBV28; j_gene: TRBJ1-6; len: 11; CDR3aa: ASSQTVLSPLH
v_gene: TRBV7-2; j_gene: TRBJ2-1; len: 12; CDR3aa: ASSLATGSNEQF
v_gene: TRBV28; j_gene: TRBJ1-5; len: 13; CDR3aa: ASNGPDSPNQPQH
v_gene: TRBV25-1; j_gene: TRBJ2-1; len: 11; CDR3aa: ASRPTGSNEQF
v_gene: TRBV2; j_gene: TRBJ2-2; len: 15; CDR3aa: ASSEAGLAGGTGELF
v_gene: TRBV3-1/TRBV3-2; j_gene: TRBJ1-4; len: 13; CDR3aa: ASSPRQGTNEKLF
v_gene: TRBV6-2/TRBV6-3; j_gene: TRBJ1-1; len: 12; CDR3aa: ASSLTGEGTEAF
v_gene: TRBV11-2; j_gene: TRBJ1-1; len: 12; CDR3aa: ASSFLSPNTEAF
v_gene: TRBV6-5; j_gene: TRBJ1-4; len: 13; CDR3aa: ASKDVDSTNEKLF
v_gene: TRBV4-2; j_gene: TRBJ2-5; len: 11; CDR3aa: ASSQKEGETQY
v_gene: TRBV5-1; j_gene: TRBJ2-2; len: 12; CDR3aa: ASSPAEGAGELF
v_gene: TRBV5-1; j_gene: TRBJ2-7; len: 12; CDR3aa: ASSPDRAKYEQY
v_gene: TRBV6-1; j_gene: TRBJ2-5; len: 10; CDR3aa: ASSEVKETQY
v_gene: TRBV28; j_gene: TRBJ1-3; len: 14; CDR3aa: ASRKTGAISGNTIY
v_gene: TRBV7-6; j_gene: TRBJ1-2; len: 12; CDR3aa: ASSSTGSDYGYT
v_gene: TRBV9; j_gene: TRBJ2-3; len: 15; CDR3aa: ASSVGGSSLSTDTQY
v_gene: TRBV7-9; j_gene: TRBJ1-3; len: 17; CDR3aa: ASSSHLDRSYSSGNTIY
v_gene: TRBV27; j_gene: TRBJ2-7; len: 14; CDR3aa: ASSLWAGGASGEQY
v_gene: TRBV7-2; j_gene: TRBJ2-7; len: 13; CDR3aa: ASSLEATSGSEQY
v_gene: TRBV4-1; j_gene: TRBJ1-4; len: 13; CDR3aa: ASSQGDRGDEKLF
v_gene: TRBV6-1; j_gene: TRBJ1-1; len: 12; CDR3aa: ASSEGGVETEAF